Below, 22 T cell receptor beta chains from the same sample are listed, as sequenced in a study of blood T cell repertoires in COVID-19. This table comes from immunoSEQ multiplex PCR, and its TCRdb copy is limited to in-frame clones, with some not included. The sample has some 270,000 clones, around 90% seen once. The sample was PBMCs or T cells enriched from blood (not recorded which). The receptors derive from a woman aged 25 to 45 with acute COVID-19.

The chain combines TRBV7-6 with TRBJ2-3; 8 bases line up with TRBD2. V trimming: 5 bases; J trimming: 1 base; junction bases outside the gene matches: 2. Germline V lookup: CDR1 SGHVS, CDR2 FNYEAQ. The CDR3 is made up of 14 amino acids. CDR3 DNA: TGTGCCAGCAGCCAAGCGGGGGGCACAGATACGCAGTATTTT. It translates to CASSQAGGTDTQYF.

This clone was detected only once. This chain links TRBV5-6 with TRBJ2-4; D is unresolved. CDR3 length equals 16 residues. Germline V lookup: CDR1 SGHDT, CDR2 YYEEEE. Between the trimmed V and J ends, which lost 4 bases and 0 bases, there was a span of 14 bases. In DNA, the CDR3 is TGTGCCAGCAGCGCCCCAGCTACAGTAGCCAAAAACATTCAGTACTTC. This sequence encodes CASSAPATVAKNIQYF. The entire variable domain, with the rest obtained from reference TRBV5-6 and TRBJ2-4, is as follows: DAGVTQSPTHLIKTRGQQVTLRCSPKSGHDTVSWYQQALGQGPQFIFQYYEEEERQRGNFPDRFSGHQFPNYSSELNVNALLLGDSALYLCASSAPATVAKNIQYFGAGTRLSVL.

This clone has more than one count but fewer than ten. The chain employs TRBV19 and TRBJ2-5; tentative D call: TRBD1 (5 bases). Trimming removed 3 bases from V and 3 bases from J, with 11 bases in between. CDR3 size: 14 residues. CDR1 and CDR2 (germline): LNHDA, SQIVND (reference sequence). This chain's CDR3 is CASSISGNEETQYF. CDR3 in DNA: TGTGCCAGTAGTATCTCAGGGAATGAAGAGACCCAGTACTTC.

The chain combines TRBV6-5 with TRBJ2-2, with 7 bases matching TRBD1. Germline V gives CDR1 MNHEY, CDR2 SVGAGI. The length of the CDR3 is 16 residues. The ends lost 3 bases at V and 6 bases at J; junction bases unmatched: 10. CDR3: CASSYGDSRYAGELFF. For the CDR3, the DNA is TGTGCCAGCAGTTATGGGGACAGTAGATACGCCGGGGAGCTGTTTTTT.

This sequence joins TRBV28 and TRBJ2-7; 8 bases map to TRBD1. Germline loops: CDR1 MDHEN, CDR2 SYDVKM. The CDR3 is 14 amino acids. Trimming removed 1 base from V and 5 bases from J; junction bases left unmatched: 4. The CDR3 sequence is CASSLLGQANEQYF. The CDR3 DNA is TGTGCCAGCAGTTTATTGGGACAGGCTAACGAGCAGTACTTC.

The rearrangement joins TRBV6-1 to TRBJ2-1; tentatively, D is TRBD1 (5 bases). CDR1 MNHNS and CDR2 SASEGT come from the germline V gene. The CDR3 sequence is 13 residues long. V lost 2 bases and J lost 8, with 10 bases in between. The CDR3 region is CASSEPGLDEQFF. The DNA of the CDR3 is TGTGCCAGCAGTGAACCAGGGCTTGATGAGCAGTTCTTC.

This rearrangement joins TRBV28 to TRBJ2-4, with a weak D call TRBD2 (5 bases). This CDR3 is 16 amino acids long. With 2 bases removed from V and 3 bases from J, the gap between germline ends came to 14 bases. In germline, CDR1 is MDHEN, CDR2 SYDVKM. The CDR3 here is CASSLDGELYKNIQYF. In nucleotides, the CDR3 is TGTGCCAGCAGTTTAGACGGGGAACTATACAAAAACATTCAGTACTTC.

In DNA, the CDR3 is TGTGCCAGCACTTTCGGCTACGAGCAGTACTTC. This encodes CASTFGYEQYF. This rearrangement joins TRBV11-2 to TRBJ2-7; no definite D call. This CDR3 is built from 11 residues. V lost 7 bases and J lost 3, with 7 bases in between. The germline CDR1 and CDR2 sequences are SGHAT and FQNNGV.

V is TRBV19 and J is TRBJ2-1, with 8 bases matching TRBD2. The CDR3 totals 18 residues. V shed 3 bases, J shed 8 bases, and the junction held 18 bases outside the gene matches. From germline, CDR1 is LNHDA and CDR2 SQIVND (reference sequence). For the CDR3, the DNA is TGTGCCAGTAGTATGGGCCCCCACGGGAGGGAGCTCCGGGATGAGCAGTTCTTC. This codes for CASSMGPHGRELRDEQFF.

V and J are TRBV11-2 and TRBJ2-7, with a tentative D call TRBD1 (6 bases). The V gene's germline CDR1 is SGHAT and CDR2 FQNNGV. This CDR3 spans 15 amino acids. V lost 1 base, J lost 1 base, and 11 bases lay in between. In nucleotides, the CDR3 is TGTGCCAGCAGCTTAGTAGCCGGACAGTCCTACGAGCAGTACTTC. Amino acid sequence: CASSLVAGQSYEQYF.

V is TRBV4-1 and J is TRBJ1-6; D uncertain. CDR1 and CDR2 from the germline V gene are MGHRA and YSYEKL. This CDR3 spans 17 amino acids. V gave up 1 base and J gave up 4 bases, with 14 bases separating them. CDR3 sequence (DNA): TGCGCCAGCAGCCAAGGTTCGGCGGCGGGTTATAATTCACCCCTCCACTTT. Translated: CASSQGSAAGYNSPLHF.

The rearrangement links TRBV6-5 to TRBJ2-1; D is undetermined. Germline V gene lookup returns CDR1 MNHEY and CDR2 SVGAGI. The CDR3 loop spans 12 amino acids. The germline V and J ends were trimmed by 5 bases and 6 bases, with 8 bases remaining between them. CDR3 DNA: TGTGCCAGCAGTCACGGTGGCAATGAGCAGTTCTTC. It translates to CASSHGGNEQFF.

This clone appeared a single time. The rearrangement joins TRBV30 to TRBJ1-5; 8 bases match TRBD1. CDR3 length: 13 amino acids. Losses at the gene ends were 1 base for V and 6 bases for J; bases not matched to a gene: 2. Looked up from germline, CDR1 is GTSNPN and CDR2 is SVGIG (reference sequence). CDR3 nucleotides: TGTGCCTGGAGTGCCGACAGGGGTCAGCCCCAGCATTTT. Amino acid sequence: CAWSADRGQPQHF.

The genes are TRBV24-1 and TRBJ2-2; TRBD1 agrees at 7 bases. Germline CDR1 is KGHDR and CDR2 is SFDVKD. V dropped 1 base and J dropped 0; count of bases not matched to a gene: 4. The CDR3 is made up of 17 amino acids. This CDR3 reads CATSDFWDRTNTGELFF. CDR3 bases: TGTGCCACCAGTGATTTCTGGGACAGAACGAACACCGGGGAGCTGTTTTTT.

J is TRBJ1-5 and V is TRBV28; perhaps TRBD1 as D (5 bases). CDR1 is MDHEN and CDR2 is SYDVKM in the germline V gene. The CDR3 covers 22 residues. The V and J ends lost 6 bases and 9 bases respectively, with 42 bases between them. This chain's CDR3 is CASSFTKFPGPRFEVEGGPQHF. Written as DNA, the CDR3 is TGTGCCAGCAGCTTCACCAAATTCCCGGGACCGAGGTTTGAAGTGGAGGGCGGGCCCCAGCATTTT.

The V gene is TRBV19, the J gene TRBJ2-7; D is ambiguous. Germline V gene lookup returns CDR1 LNHDA and CDR2 SQIVND (reference sequence). CDR3 length equals 14 residues. The V gene lost 4 bases and the J gene lost 1 base, with 11 bases spanning the gap. CDR3 residues: CASSTVALSYEQYF. CDR3 bases: TGTGCCAGTAGTACGGTAGCCCTTTCCTACGAGCAGTACTTC.

The chain has TRBV19 and TRBJ1-1; possible D gene TRBD1, 6 bases. Germline CDR1 is LNHDA and CDR2 is SQIVND (reference sequence). This CDR3 contains 15 residues. Trimming removed 4 bases from V and 3 bases from J, with 15 bases in between. Written as DNA, the CDR3 is TGTGCCAGTAGTAGGGGACACCCGAGGGACACTGAAGCTTTCTTT. This translates into CASSRGHPRDTEAFF.

This chain uses TRBV14 with TRBJ2-5; 12 positions match TRBD2. The CDR3 sequence is 17 residues long. Trimming cost V 5 bases and J 1 base; bases outside gene matches: 8. Germline V gene sequence: CDR1 SGHDN, CDR2 FVKESK. This CDR3 is CASSYWTSGASQETQYF. CDR3 sequence (DNA): TGTGCCAGCAGCTACTGGACTAGCGGGGCCTCCCAAGAGACCCAGTACTTC.

The chain recombines TRBV5-1 with TRBJ2-1; 12 positions match TRBD2. V shed 4 bases and J 7 bases; nucleotides not matched to a gene: 15. Germline V gene data show CDR1 as SGHRS and CDR2 as YFSETQ. The CDR3 has 18 residues. CDR3 DNA sequence: TGCGCCAGCAGCGACGTGACTAGCGGGGGCCCCATTCGTAATGAGCAGTTCTTC. Amino acid sequence: CASSDVTSGGPIRNEQFF.

The chain has TRBV30 and TRBJ2-7; the D gene is possibly TRBD2 (6 bases). Germline V gives CDR1 GTSNPN, CDR2 SVGIG (reference sequence). The CDR3 consists of 17 residues. The ends were cut back, 0 bases at V and 1 base at J, with 19 bases in the middle. CDR3: CAWSVLLAVDRSYEQYF. The CDR3 bases are TGTGCCTGGAGTGTACTTTTAGCGGTCGACCGTTCCTACGAGCAGTACTTC.

This clone was seen once. The rearrangement uses TRBV23-1 and TRBJ2-4, with D tentatively TRBD1 (6 bases). TRBV23-1 is an ORF; its function is uncertain. This CDR3 is 16 amino acids long. Trimming left V 8 bases short and J 2 bases short, with 19 bases between. The CDR3 protein is CASPSRQVGTKNIQYF. The DNA of the CDR3 is TGCGCCAGCCCCTCCCGACAGGTCGGGACCAAAAACATTCAGTACTTC.

The V call is TRBV7-3, the J call TRBJ2-2; D may be TRBD2 (5 bases). Trimming cost V 7 bases and J 5 bases, with 11 bases left between them. Germline-derived CDR1 and CDR2 are SGHTA and FQGTGA. This CDR3 comprises 13 residues. The CDR3 DNA is TGTGCCAGCAACTTCGGCGGGACCGGGGAGCTGTTTTTT. This encodes CASNFGGTGELFF.